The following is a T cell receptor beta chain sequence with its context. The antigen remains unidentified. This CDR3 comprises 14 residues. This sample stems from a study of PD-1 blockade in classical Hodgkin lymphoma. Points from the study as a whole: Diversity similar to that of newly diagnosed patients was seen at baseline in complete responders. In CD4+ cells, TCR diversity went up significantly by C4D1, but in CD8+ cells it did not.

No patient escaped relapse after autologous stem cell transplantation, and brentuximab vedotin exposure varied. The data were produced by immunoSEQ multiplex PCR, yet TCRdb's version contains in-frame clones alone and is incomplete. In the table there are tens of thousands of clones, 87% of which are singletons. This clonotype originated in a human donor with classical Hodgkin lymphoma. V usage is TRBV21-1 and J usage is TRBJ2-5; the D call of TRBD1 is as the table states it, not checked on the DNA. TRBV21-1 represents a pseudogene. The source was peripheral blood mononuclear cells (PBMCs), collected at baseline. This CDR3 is CASSRDRGTETQYF. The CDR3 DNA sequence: TGTGCCAGCAGCCGGGACAGGGGGACGGAGACCCAGTACTTC.